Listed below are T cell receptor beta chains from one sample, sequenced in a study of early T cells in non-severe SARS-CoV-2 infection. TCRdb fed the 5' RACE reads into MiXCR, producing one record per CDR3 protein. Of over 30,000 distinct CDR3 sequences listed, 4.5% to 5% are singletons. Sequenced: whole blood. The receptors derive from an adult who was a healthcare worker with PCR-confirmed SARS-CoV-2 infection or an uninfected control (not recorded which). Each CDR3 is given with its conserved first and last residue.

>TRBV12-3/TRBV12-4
CASSLVTGGGLNTEAFF
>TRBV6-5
CASQGRGFQETQYF
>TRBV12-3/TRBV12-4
CASSTGQLAKNIQYF
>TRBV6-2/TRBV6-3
CASSPPGTTDTQYF
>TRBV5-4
CASSTGQGASYEQYF
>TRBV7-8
CASSKGQGITYEQYF
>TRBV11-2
CASSLGTGWQPQHF
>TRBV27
CASSGISLIYNEQFF
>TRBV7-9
CASSLFQNTGELFF
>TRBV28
CASSYQGFTDTQYF
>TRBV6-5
CASRRTGVGYNEQFF
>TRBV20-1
CSARDEIARGFNEKLFF
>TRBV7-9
CASSFRSYGYTF
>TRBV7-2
CASSSTGQAEQPQHF
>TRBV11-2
CASSSVTNYGYTF
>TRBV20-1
CSARLRTAPYVQYF
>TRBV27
CASSLPPGESTGELFF
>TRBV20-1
CSARDSGTPDNEQFF
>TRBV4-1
CASSQDWGQGNQPQHF
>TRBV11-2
CASSSGNRGPAYEQYF
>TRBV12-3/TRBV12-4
CASSLQGGDTEAFF
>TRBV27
CASSPDRGENQPQHF
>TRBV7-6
CASSLEQGAAEAFF
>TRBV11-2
CASSLNRGGADTQYF
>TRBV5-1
CASMNTGADTQYF
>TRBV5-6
CASSLAKGYTF
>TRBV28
CASRDRTLSPYEQYF
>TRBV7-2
CASSSSGGRETQYF
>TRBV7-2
CASSFSGGFPPNTEAFF
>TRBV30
CAWSVMRQGEAFF
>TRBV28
CASSLPSQGTAITDTQYF
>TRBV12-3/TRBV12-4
CASSPGSSGNTIYF
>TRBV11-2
CASSLKPGQGYNEQFF
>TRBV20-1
CSASPFGTF
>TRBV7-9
CASSPGETQYF
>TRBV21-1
CASSTIRRNRSPLHF
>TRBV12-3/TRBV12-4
CASSLAGGTYEQYF
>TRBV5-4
CASSLGSSYNEQFF
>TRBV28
CASSLSSFGYSNQPQHF
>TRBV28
CASRGSFSGNTIYF
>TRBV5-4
CASSHEQGLLGYEQYF
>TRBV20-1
CSARGTGASGYTF
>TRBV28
CASRTQGIPEAFF
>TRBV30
CAWSVGTDTQYF
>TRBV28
CASSFSGTGGRDTQYF
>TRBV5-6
CASSGDTGATGELFF
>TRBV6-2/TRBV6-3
CASSYNRAQTQYF
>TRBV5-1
CASSLEGTSGNTIYF
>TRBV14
CASSQGLNYEQYF
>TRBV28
CASSLDTSYSYEQYF
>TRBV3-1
CASSQVWGMQFF
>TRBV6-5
CASSYNRGTGANVLTF
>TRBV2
CASSDYRGYEQYF